This entry features one TCR beta chain sequence. The entry originates in a study of preoperative IRX-2 immunotherapy in early breast cancer. Profiled with immunoSEQ multiplex PCR; TCRdb holds only in-frame clones, not every one. The sample records about 98,000 clones, 75% to 90% being singletons. J gave up 5 bases and V 2 bases, and 6 bases lay outside the gene matches. The CDR3 extends over 16 amino acids. Germline values: CDR1 SGHRS, CDR2 YFSETQ. The sample's treatment: preoperative locoregional IRX-2 cytokine immunotherapy. Patients received preoperative, locoregional IRX-2 cytokine immunotherapy in a phase Ib study.

The receptor's source is a human donor with breast cancer. This material consisted of tumor tissue, taken after IRX-2 immunotherapy. The chain employs TRBV5-1 and TRBJ2-3; TRBD2 aligns across 12 bases. CDR3 nucleotide sequence: TGCGCCAGCAGCTTCCTAGCGGGAGGGTGGGGAGATACGCAGTATTTT. Protein sequence: CASSFLAGGWGDTQYF. The whole variable domain, remainder taken from reference TRBV5-1 and TRBJ2-3, is KAGVTQTPRYLIKTRGQQVTLSCSPISGHRSVSWYQQTPGQGLQFLFEYFSETQRNKGNFPGRFSGRQFSNSRSEMNVSTLELGDSALYLCASSFLAGGWGDTQYFGPGTRLTVL.